These 25 T cell receptor beta chains originate from one sample sequenced in a study of T cell repertoires in cytomegalovirus infection. One entry per CDR3 protein, called by TCRdb with MiXCR from the reads. The sample records 150,000 to 200,000 distinct CDR3 sequences, 17% being singletons. The sample consisted of CD8+ T cells from PBMCs. The receptors stem from a human donor in good health (CMV status not recorded). Some clones in this sample may be carry-over from other donors' samples.

This clonotype occurred a few times. The chain has TRBV6-5 and TRBJ2-1, with 7 bases that match TRBD2. The CDR3 is made up of 16 amino acids. Germline CDR1 reads MNHEY; CDR2 reads SVGAGI. Trimming cost V 2 bases and J 2 bases; bases outside gene matches: 6. CDR3 protein: CASSYGVAGPYNEQFF. The CDR3 nucleotides are TGTGCCAGCAGTTACGGGGTAGCGGGTCCCTACAATGAGCAGTTCTTC.

This chain uses TRBV7-2 with TRBJ2-7; TRBD2 matches at 11 bases. CDR1 is SGHTA, CDR2 FQGNSA, per germline. The junction had 2 bases not matched to a gene; V was cut back by 1 base and J by 0 bases. The CDR3 has 16 residues. The CDR3 here is CASSLELAGASYEQYF. The DNA for the CDR3 is TGTGCCAGCAGCTTAGAACTAGCGGGAGCCTCCTACGAGCAGTACTTC.

The CDR3 protein is CATRLLAGGRQETQYF. The CDR3 bases are TGTGCCACCAGATTGCTAGCGGGAGGGAGACAAGAGACCCAGTACTTC. This chain uses TRBV27 with TRBJ2-5; TRBD2 matches at 12 bases. The length of the CDR3 is 16 residues. V was pared by 10 bases and J by 2 bases, with 11 bases of the junction left unmatched. CDR1 is MNHEY and CDR2 is SMNVEV in the germline V gene (reference sequence).

Notes on this clonotype: At one end the junction does not follow the germline gene, possibly because of a read error. This chain uses TRBV28 with TRBJ2-1; 7 bases align to TRBD2. CDR3 length: 13 residues. The germline V gene has CDR1 MDHEN and CDR2 SYDVKM. The CDR3 region is CVSTRTSEAEQFF. The CDR3, as DNA: TGTGTCAGCACCCGGACTAGTGAGGCTGAGCAGTTCTTC.

This rearrangement joins TRBV7-6 to TRBJ1-5, with 8 bases identical to TRBD1. Germline CDR1 reads SGHVS; CDR2 reads FNYEAQ. V shed 5 bases, J shed 3 bases, and the junction held 6 bases outside the gene matches. The CDR3 contains 15 residues. CDR3 DNA: TGTGCCAGCAGCCCTGGACAGGGTTACAATCAGCCCCAGCATTTT. It yields the protein CASSPGQGYNQPQHF.

This clonotype was seen a few times. V and J are TRBV6-6 and TRBJ2-7; possible D gene TRBD2, 5 bases. Between the trimmed V and J ends, which lost 0 bases and 11 bases, there was a span of 11 bases. The CDR3 sequence is 12 residues long. Germline CDR1 MNHNY, CDR2 SVGAGI (reference sequence). DNA for the CDR3: TGTGCCAGCAGTTACTCAGCTAAGGAGGAGTACTTC. Protein product: CASSYSAKEEYF.

The chain employs TRBV7-8 and TRBJ1-2; no firm D call. The V and J ends lost 0 bases and 4 bases respectively, with 9 bases between them. CDR3 size: 14 residues. CDR1 SGHVS and CDR2 FQNEAQ come from the germline V gene. The CDR3 region is CASSLARVSYGYTF. CDR3 DNA sequence: TGTGCCAGCAGCTTAGCGCGAGTTTCCTATGGCTACACCTTC.

This clonotype occurred a few times. The chain uses TRBV6-6 and TRBJ1-1; no reliable D call. Trimming took off 2 bases at V and 4 bases at J, with 11 bases between the two ends. Germline V gene lookup returns CDR1 MNHNY and CDR2 SVGAGI (reference sequence). CDR3 length: 14 amino acids. The CDR3 reads CASSYNRDPTEAFF. DNA of the CDR3: TGTGCCAGCAGTTACAACAGAGATCCCACTGAAGCTTTCTTT.

In its sample, this clonotype was seen a few times. This chain connects TRBV29-1 to TRBJ2-7, with D possibly being TRBD2 (5 bases). V dropped 1 base and J dropped 4 bases, with 8 bases sitting between them. CDR3 length: 12 residues. From germline, CDR1 is SQVTM and CDR2 ANQGSEA. The CDR3 DNA follows: TGCAGCGTTGAAGCGAGCGGTTACGAGCAGTACTTC. Translation: CSVEASGYEQYF.

The chain has TRBV6-6 and TRBJ1-4, with D unresolved. The germline V gene encodes CDR1 MNHNY and CDR2 SVGAGI (reference sequence). This CDR3 contains 14 residues. The V end was cut by 7 bases, the J end by 3 bases, with 12 bases between. In DNA, the CDR3 is TGTGCCAGCACCTCAGTTTTTCCTAATGAAAAACTGTTTTTT. It is translated as CASTSVFPNEKLFF.

The chain is built from TRBV28 and TRBJ2-7, with TRBD1 as a possible D gene (6 bases). Germline V CDR1 and CDR2: MDHEN, SYDVKM. The CDR3 has 14 amino acids. V lost 2 bases and J lost 1, with 9 bases in between. The CDR3 reads CASSLRGISYEQYF. The CDR3 DNA sequence: TGTGCCAGCAGTTTAAGGGGGATTTCCTACGAGCAGTACTTC.

The CDR3 DNA sequence: TGTGCCAGCAGTTTCTCCGACAGGTATAATGAGCAGTTCTTC. This encodes CASSFSDRYNEQFF. This chain links TRBV27 with TRBJ2-1, with D perhaps TRBD1 (6 bases). CDR1 and CDR2 from the germline V gene are MNHEY and SMNVEV (reference sequence). The CDR3 totals 14 residues. V was shortened by 3 bases and J by 7 bases, with 13 bases between the two germline ends.

V is TRBV7-6 and J is TRBJ2-1; TRBD2 matches 7 bases. The V and J ends lost 8 bases and 9 bases, in that order; junction bases with no gene match: 16. Per the germline V gene, CDR1 is SGHVS and CDR2 is FNYEAQ. The CDR3 spans 15 residues. The CDR3 bases are TGTGCCAGCGGGCCAAAGGCGGGAGTCTCTGGTGAGCAGTTCTTC. It is translated as CASGPKAGVSGEQFF.

This clonotype has at least ten counts. This rearrangement joins TRBV7-8 to TRBJ2-3; no definite D call. Between the trimmed V and J ends, which lost 1 base and 5 bases, there was a span of 10 bases. CDR1 is SGHVS and CDR2 is FQNEAQ in the germline V gene. CDR3 length equals 14 residues. CDR3 protein: CASSLGFHGDTQYF. CDR3 coding DNA: TGTGCCAGCAGCTTAGGCTTCCACGGAGATACGCAGTATTTT.

The V gene is TRBV29-1, the J gene TRBJ1-2; a possible D gene is TRBD1 (5 bases). The CDR3 is made up of 14 amino acids. The V and J ends lost 0 bases and 2 bases respectively, with 10 bases between them. The germline V gene encodes CDR1 SQVTM and CDR2 ANQGSEA. For the CDR3, the DNA is TGCAGCGTTGAAGATCTGGAGGGGAACTATGGCTACACCTTC. Amino acid sequence: CSVEDLEGNYGYTF.

This clonotype has a handful of counts. V and J are TRBV7-6 and TRBJ2-1, with 8 bases aligning to TRBD2. Germline trimming cut 3 bases from V and 7 bases from J; bases unmatched to any gene: 8. Germline-derived CDR1 and CDR2 are SGHVS and FNYEAQ. The CDR3 is 15 amino acids. For the CDR3, the DNA is TGTGCCAGCAGCTTGACGGGGGGGGCCGCAAATGAGCAGTTCTTC. It yields the protein CASSLTGGAANEQFF.

This clonotype was observed a few times. The chain employs TRBV7-3 and TRBJ1-1; D is undetermined. The V gene lost 5 bases and the J gene lost 4 bases, with 11 bases spanning the gap. The CDR3 runs 13 residues. Germline CDR1 and CDR2: SGHTA and FQGTGA. CDR3 residues: CASSRTYITEAFF. CDR3 nucleotide sequence: TGTGCCAGCAGCCGGACCTACATCACTGAAGCTTTCTTT. Combining the CDR3 with reference TRBV7-3 and TRBJ1-1 gives the whole variable domain GAGVSQTPSNKVTEKGKYVELRCDPISGHTALYWYRQSLGQGPEFLIYFQGTGAADDSGLPNDRFFAVRPEGSVSTLKIQRTERGDSAVYLCASSRTYITEAFFGQGTRLTVV.

The V and J genes are TRBV10-2 and TRBJ2-7, with TRBD2 matching 9 bases. Germline V gene lookup returns CDR1 WSHSY and CDR2 SAAADI. This CDR3 is 14 amino acids long. V was pared by 8 bases and J by 2 bases, with 7 bases of the junction left unmatched. This chain's CDR3 is CASGAGGTPYEQYF. The CDR3 nucleotides are TGCGCCAGCGGGGCGGGGGGGACTCCCTACGAGCAGTACTTC.

The rearrangement links TRBV11-2 to TRBJ2-5; D is unresolved. The CDR3 covers 16 residues. The germline V and J ends were trimmed by 2 bases and 2 bases, with 15 bases remaining between them. CDR1 is SGHAT, CDR2 FQNNGV, per germline. The CDR3 DNA follows: TGTGCCAGCAGCTTATTATGGCAGGACGGGCAAGAGACCCAGTACTTC. Amino acids: CASSLLWQDGQETQYF. The full variable domain, completed using reference TRBV11-2 and TRBJ2-5, is EAGVAQSPRYKIIEKRQSVAFWCNPISGHATLYWYQQILGQGPKLLIQFQNNGVVDDSQLPKDRFSAERLKGVDSTLKIQPAKLEDSAVYLCASSLLWQDGQETQYFGPGTRLLVL.

At least ten counts were recorded for this clonotype. The chain recombines TRBV5-5 with TRBJ1-2, with no clear D. This CDR3 comprises 13 residues. The germline gives CDR1 SGHKS, CDR2 YYEKEE (reference sequence). V lost 4 bases, J lost 2 bases, and 9 bases lay in between. Written as DNA, the CDR3 is TGTGCCAGCAGCCCGGACTTAAACTATGGCTACACCTTC. Translating it yields CASSPDLNYGYTF.

The chain has TRBV5-4 and TRBJ2-5, with D unclear. CDR3 size: 13 residues. Germline V lookup: CDR1 SGHNT, CDR2 YYREEE (reference sequence). V lost 2 bases and J 5 bases, leaving 10 bases between the germline ends. CDR3 amino acids: CASSFWEEETQYF. DNA of the CDR3: TGTGCCAGCAGCTTTTGGGAAGAGGAGACCCAGTACTTC.

The CDR3 here is CASSWTGGGQPQHF. Written as DNA, the CDR3 is TGTGCCAGCAGTTGGACAGGGGGCGGTCAGCCCCAGCATTTT. This chain links TRBV6-2 or TRBV6-3 with TRBJ1-5, with 11 bases identical to TRBD1. Germline CDR1 and CDR2: MNHEY and SVGEGT. Trimming cost V 4 bases and J 6 bases; bases outside gene matches: 2. This CDR3 has 14 residues.

The CDR3 here is CSATGVEQYF. The DNA of the CDR3 is TGCAGCGCCACAGGGGTCGAGCAGTACTTC. The rearrangement links TRBV29-1 to TRBJ2-7; 7 nucleotides agree with TRBD1. Germline V lookup: CDR1 SQVTM, CDR2 ANQGSEA. V dropped 7 bases and J dropped 6; count of bases not matched to a gene: 3. The CDR3 is 10 amino acids.

The V call is TRBV28, the J call TRBJ1-2; tentatively, D is TRBD1 (5 bases). From germline, CDR1 is MDHEN and CDR2 SYDVKM. CDR3 length: 15 amino acids. Deletions cut 4 bases from V and 3 bases from J, with 15 bases between. CDR3 sequence (DNA): TGTGCCAGCAGTTCTTCCCGGGGCATCTACTATGGCTACACCTTC. It codes for CASSSSRGIYYGYTF.

In this sample, this clonotype turned up a few times. This rearrangement joins TRBV7-6 to TRBJ2-2; 9 nucleotides line up with TRBD1. The CDR3 is 15 amino acids. J gave up 1 base and V 5 bases, and 2 bases lay outside the gene matches. Germline CDR1 and CDR2: SGHVS and FNYEAQ. The CDR3 nucleotides read TGTGCCAGCAGCCAGGACAGGGGGAACACCGGGGAGCTGTTTTTT. The encoded protein is CASSQDRGNTGELFF.